This TCR beta chain stems from a study of OX40 agonist ivuxolimab in advanced cancers. Findings of the study overall: Clonal expansion from baseline to week 6 occurred in both CD4+ and CD8+ T cells. Fewer expanded clones were found on average in CD4+ than in CD8+ T cells.

Cycle 7 day 1, cycle 4 day 1, and baseline were the timepoints at which blood was sampled. The V gene lost 5 bases and the J gene lost 7 bases, with 15 bases spanning the gap. Germline assignment: CDR1 MNHEY and CDR2 SMNVEV (reference sequence). The CDR3 is 13 residues long. Regarding this clone: Its cognate antigen is unknown.

Clones were sequenced by immunoSEQ multiplex PCR, and TCRdb holds only the in-frame ones, with some missing. Among about 58,000 clones listed, approximately 90% were seen once. This clonotype was obtained from an adult with an advanced solid tumor such as melanoma, head and neck, liver or kidney cancer. The V and J genes are TRBV27 and TRBJ2-7, with no clear D. Sample: CD4+ or CD8+ T cells sorted from blood, taken in a trial of the OX40 agonist ivuxolimab. The CDR3 is CASSPGPSIEQYF. The CDR3 bases are TGTGCCAGCAGTCCCGGGCCCTCTATAGAGCAGTACTTC.